These 26 T cell receptor beta chains were sequenced from one sample in a study of OX40 agonist ivuxolimab in advanced cancers. Generated by immunoSEQ multiplex PCR, the TCRdb table keeps only in-frame clones and is missing some. The sample records 80,000 to 130,000 clones, roughly nine tenths being singletons. Here the sequenced sample was CD4+ or CD8+ T cells sorted from blood, taken in a trial of the OX40 agonist ivuxolimab. These receptors originate from an adult with an advanced solid tumor such as melanoma, head and neck, liver or kidney cancer.

The chain employs TRBV6-1 and TRBJ2-2; D uncertain. CDR3 length equals 13 residues. CDR1 MNHNS and CDR2 SASEGT come from the germline V gene. V was pared by 4 bases and J by 5 bases, with 8 bases between. The CDR3 spells CASSVVFTGELFF. CDR3 bases: TGTGCCAGCAGTGTAGTTTTTACCGGGGAGCTGTTTTTT.

This sequence joins TRBV19 and TRBJ2-7; no firm D call. Germline CDR1 and CDR2: LNHDA and SQIVND (reference sequence). Trimming took 4 bases from V and 9 from J, leaving 16 bases between them. This CDR3 contains 13 residues. CDR3 region: CASSKTVEVGQYF. Here the CDR3 DNA reads TGTGCCAGTAGTAAGACCGTTGAGGTTGGGCAGTACTTC.

J is TRBJ2-1 and V is TRBV2; D may correspond to TRBD1 or TRBD2 (5 bases each). V lost 3 bases, J lost 2 bases, and 11 bases lay in between. The CDR3 is made up of 15 amino acids. The germline V gene has CDR1 SNHLY and CDR2 FYNNEI. CDR3 protein: CASSDRGTTYNEQFF. The CDR3, as DNA: TGTGCCAGCAGTGATAGAGGGACCACCTACAATGAGCAGTTCTTC.

This chain connects TRBV28 to TRBJ2-3, with D unresolved. V gave up 9 bases and J gave up 9 bases, with 4 bases separating them. The CDR3 is made up of 8 amino acids. Germline V gene lookup returns CDR1 MDHEN and CDR2 SYDVKM. CDR3 protein: CASGTQYF. For the CDR3, the DNA is TGTGCCAGTGGAACGCAGTATTTT.

J is TRBJ2-7 and V is TRBV19; TRBD1 agrees at 8 bases. CDR3 size: 20 residues. V gave up 2 bases and J gave up 0 bases; unmatched junction bases: 18. CDR1 LNHDA and CDR2 SQIVND come from the germline V gene (reference sequence). The CDR3 DNA reads as TGTGCCAGTAGTATACGTTCATCGGGCAGGGGGCGCGGAAGCTCCTACGAGCAGTACTTC. As protein: CASSIRSSGRGRGSSYEQYF.

This clone was counted once. The chain links TRBV21-1 to TRBJ1-3; the D call of TRBD1 is as the table states it, not checked on the DNA. TRBV21-1 counts as a pseudogene. The CDR3 extends over 12 amino acids. The CDR3 region is CAIQGALNTIYF. The CDR3 nucleotides read TGTGCCATACAGGGGGCTTTAAACACCATATATTTT.

The genes are TRBV27 and TRBJ1-6; TRBD1 is a possible D gene (6 bases). Trimming cost V 4 bases and J 10 bases, with 17 bases left between them. This CDR3 spans 15 amino acids. The V gene's germline CDR1 is MNHEY and CDR2 SMNVEV (reference sequence). CDR3 amino acids: CASSSGTVDRSPLHF. The CDR3 bases are TGTGCCAGCAGTTCCGGGACGGTCGACAGGTCACCCCTCCACTTT.

The chain is built from TRBV5-1 and TRBJ2-3; the match to TRBD2 covers 7 bases. CDR3 length: 15 residues. CDR1 and CDR2 from the germline V gene are SGHRS and YFSETQ. Trimming at V came to 1 base and at J to 2 bases, leaving 4 bases not matched to a gene. DNA for the CDR3: TGCGCCAGCAGCTTGCTAACTAGCGCCACAGATACGCAGTATTTT. As protein: CASSLLTSATDTQYF. The full variable domain, completed using reference TRBV5-1 and TRBJ2-3, is KAGVTQTPRYLIKTRGQQVTLSCSPISGHRSVSWYQQTPGQGLQFLFEYFSETQRNKGNFPGRFSGRQFSNSRSEMNVSTLELGDSALYLCASSLLTSATDTQYFGPGTRLTVL.

The chain uses TRBV2 and TRBJ2-7, with TRBD2 matching 11 bases. V shed 3 bases and J 2 bases; nucleotides not matched to a gene: 6. The CDR3 is 16 amino acids. Per the germline V gene, CDR1 is SNHLY and CDR2 is FYNNEI. The CDR3 bases are TGTGCCAGCAGTGAGCGACTAGCGGGAATCCCCTACGAGCAGTACTTC. It specifies CASSERLAGIPYEQYF.

V usage is TRBV7-2 and J usage is TRBJ1-1; 9 bases map to TRBD1. This CDR3 comprises 15 residues. Germline values: CDR1 SGHTA, CDR2 FQGNSA. V lost 5 bases to trimming and J lost 3 bases; unmatched junction nucleotides: 7. For the CDR3, the DNA is TGTGCCAGCAGCATTACAGGGGGCGCCGACACTGAAGCTTTCTTT. It encodes CASSITGGADTEAFF.

The rearrangement joins TRBV5-1 to TRBJ2-5; possible D gene TRBD2, 6 bases. V lost 4 bases, J lost 3 bases, and 10 bases lay in between. Germline-derived CDR1 and CDR2 are SGHRS and YFSETQ. CDR3 length: 13 amino acids. This CDR3 reads CASSPRLEETQYF. The CDR3 DNA sequence: TGCGCCAGCAGCCCACGACTAGAAGAGACCCAGTACTTC.

The chain is built from TRBV27 and TRBJ1-5; 10 positions agree with TRBD1. CDR3 length: 15 amino acids. J was trimmed by 1 base and V by 5 bases; bases with no gene match: 2. Germline V gene data show CDR1 as MNHEY and CDR2 as SMNVEV (reference sequence). Here the CDR3 reads CASSRTGGSNQPQHF. DNA of the CDR3: TGTGCCAGCAGTCGGACAGGGGGGAGCAATCAGCCCCAGCATTTT.

This clone has only a few counts. The V call is TRBV19, the J call TRBJ1-1, with D unclear. Between the trimmed V and J ends, which lost 5 bases and 6 bases, there was a span of 16 bases. Per the germline V gene, CDR1 is LNHDA and CDR2 is SQIVND (reference sequence). The CDR3 contains 14 residues. The DNA of the CDR3 is TGTGCCAGTAGTGAAGCCCTTCCCGGGGCTGAAGCTTTCTTT. Its protein is CASSEALPGAEAFF. Based on the CDR3 plus reference TRBV19 and TRBJ1-1, the full variable domain is DGGITQSPKYLFRKEGQNVTLSCEQNLNHDAMYWYRQDPGQGLRLIYYSQIVNDFQKGDIAEGYSVSREKKESFPLTVTSAQKNPTAFYLCASSEALPGAEAFFGQGTRLTVV.

V and J are TRBV7-2 and TRBJ2-3; D is unclear. Between the trimmed V and J ends, which lost 4 bases and 3 bases, there was a span of 8 bases. The CDR3 has 13 amino acids. The V gene's germline CDR1 is SGHTA and CDR2 FQGNSA. The CDR3, as DNA: TGTGCCAGCAGCTCACATCCGACAGATACGCAGTATTTT. Amino acids: CASSSHPTDTQYF.

The chain uses TRBV28 and TRBJ2-5; D possibly corresponds to TRBD2 (5 bases). Germline values: CDR1 MDHEN, CDR2 SYDVKM. The CDR3 is 12 residues long. Trimming pared 4 bases from V and 5 bases from J, leaving 8 bases between. CDR3 amino acids: CASSSLAETQYF. In DNA form, the CDR3 reads TGTGCCAGCAGTTCCCTAGCTGAGACCCAGTACTTC.

The rearrangement joins TRBV10-2 to TRBJ2-7; TRBD1 agrees at 9 bases. V lost 8 bases, J lost 7 bases, and 9 bases stayed unmatched. CDR1 WSHSY and CDR2 SAAADI come from the germline V gene. The CDR3 extends over 13 amino acids. CDR3 sequence reads: CASGKQGAGEQYF. The CDR3 DNA sequence: TGCGCCAGCGGAAAACAGGGGGCGGGGGAGCAGTACTTC.

V is TRBV5-1 and J is TRBJ2-3; 11 bases are shared with TRBD2. Germline V CDR1 and CDR2: SGHRS, YFSETQ. With 4 bases clipped from V and 0 bases from J, the junction kept 1 base outside the gene matches. The CDR3 has 15 residues. This chain's CDR3 is CASSGTSGSTDTQYF. The CDR3 DNA reads as TGCGCCAGCAGCGGGACTAGCGGAAGCACAGATACGCAGTATTTT.

The sample holds a few counts of this clone. The rearrangement joins TRBV7-2 to TRBJ1-2; D is unclear. V dropped 2 bases and J dropped 4 bases, with 8 bases sitting between them. In germline, CDR1 is SGHTA, CDR2 FQGNSA. The CDR3 is made up of 13 amino acids. The CDR3 DNA is TGTGCCAGCAGCTTATGGGAAAGCTATGGCTACACCTTC. Translated: CASSLWESYGYTF.

This rearrangement joins TRBV9 to TRBJ2-7; 8 positions agree with TRBD2. The CDR3 has 16 residues. Germline values: CDR1 SGDLS, CDR2 YYNGEE. J was trimmed by 3 bases and V by 0 bases; bases with no gene match: 8. CDR3 loop: CASSVEGTSGIYEQYF. Here the CDR3 DNA reads TGTGCCAGCAGCGTAGAAGGAACTAGCGGCATCTACGAGCAGTACTTC.

The chain employs TRBV9 and TRBJ2-2, with TRBD1 matching 9 bases. V gave up 4 bases and J gave up 4 bases; unmatched junction bases: 11. CDR3 length: 17 residues. From germline, CDR1 is SGDLS and CDR2 YYNGEE. The CDR3 is CASSTLRGTGSTGELFF. In DNA form, the CDR3 reads TGTGCCAGCAGCACTCTACGGGGGACAGGGTCCACCGGGGAGCTGTTTTTT. Drawing the rest from reference TRBV9 and TRBJ2-2, the complete variable domain is DSGVTQTPKHLITATGQRVTLRCSPRSGDLSVYWYQQSLDQGLQFLIQYYNGEERAKGNILERFSAQQFPDLHSELNLSSLELGDSALYFCASSTLRGTGSTGELFFGEGSRLTVL.

The chain uses TRBV29-1 and TRBJ2-7; D is undetermined. The V and J ends lost 5 bases and 2 bases respectively, with 13 bases between them. The CDR3 has 13 residues. Per the germline V gene, CDR1 is SQVTM and CDR2 is ANQGSEA. The chain's CDR3 is CSVRQENPYEQYF. The CDR3 DNA reads as TGCAGCGTTAGGCAGGAAAACCCCTACGAGCAGTACTTC.

The V gene is TRBV19, the J gene TRBJ1-1; 8 bases map to TRBD1. The CDR3 consists of 16 residues. J lost 0 bases, V lost 5 bases, and 8 bases had no gene match. The germline V gene has CDR1 LNHDA and CDR2 SQIVND (reference sequence). The CDR3 coding sequence is TGTGCCAGTAGTCCCAGGACAGGGTCGGTGAACACTGAAGCTTTCTTT. It encodes CASSPRTGSVNTEAFF.

The chain links TRBV28 to TRBJ2-7; 9 bases agree with TRBD2. Germline CDR1 MDHEN, CDR2 SYDVKM. V shed 4 bases, J shed 2 bases, and the junction held 9 bases outside the gene matches. This CDR3 spans 16 amino acids. The CDR3 protein is CASSSPSGARPYEQYF. For the CDR3, the DNA is TGTGCCAGCAGTTCTCCTAGCGGGGCCCGACCCTACGAGCAGTACTTC.

The chain uses TRBV11-1 and TRBJ2-5, with TRBD2 as a possible D gene (6 bases). The CDR3 is made up of 14 amino acids. V was pared by 5 bases and J by 7 bases, with 17 bases between. Germline values: CDR1 SGHAT, CDR2 FQDESV (reference sequence). The CDR3 loop is CASSPTEGRGTQYF. The CDR3 DNA sequence: TGTGCCAGCAGCCCCACCGAGGGGCGGGGGACCCAGTACTTC.

The CDR3 reads CASSSEPLGGEQFF. The CDR3 nucleotides read TGTGCCAGCAGCAGCGAGCCCCTAGGGGGTGAACAGTTCTTC. This chain links TRBV9 with TRBJ2-1; D is perhaps TRBD1 (6 bases). The V and J ends lost 4 bases and 13 bases respectively, with 21 bases between them. The germline CDR1 and CDR2 sequences are SGDLS and YYNGEE. There are 14 residues in the CDR3.

The chain combines TRBV5-1 with TRBJ2-7; D may correspond to TRBD1 or TRBD2 (7 bases each). The ends were cut back, 4 bases at V and 7 bases at J, with 18 bases in the middle. The length of the CDR3 is 14 residues. Germline CDR1 reads SGHRS; CDR2 reads YFSETQ. As DNA, the CDR3 is TGCGCCAGCAGCCCGGGACTACCAGGGGGGGAGCAGTACTTC. This sequence encodes CASSPGLPGGEQYF.